Listed below are T cell receptor beta chains from one sample, sequenced in a study of blood T cell repertoires in COVID-19. The protocol was immunoSEQ multiplex PCR, while the TCRdb copy is restricted to in-frame clones and leaves out a portion. The data show under 250,000 clones, approximately 82% seen once. Sequenced material: peripheral blood. These TCRs come from a woman aged 70-85 years with active or convalescent COVID-19. CDR3s include the opening cysteine and the closing phenylalanine or tryptophan. The order of the fields is clone size, V gene, J gene, D gene, CDR3 length, CDR3 DNA, CDR3 protein. A D gene is named only where the DNA matches it firmly. Clone size appears in some rows only: once, few, many, or a class for an expanded clone.

size: -; V: TRBV12-3/TRBV12-4; J: TRBJ1-2; D: -; length: 13; DNA: TGTGCCAGCAGTTTCGCAGGGGATTATGGCTACACCTTC; CDR3: CASSFAGDYGYTF
size: once; V: TRBV10-1; J: TRBJ2-3; D: TRBD2; length: 16; DNA: TGCGCCAGCAGGGAAAGGTGCGGGGGTAGCACAGATACGCAGTATTTT; CDR3: CASRERCGGSTDTQYF
size: -; V: TRBV3-1/TRBV3-2; J: TRBJ1-1; D: -; length: 14; DNA: TGTGCCAGCAGCCAACCAGGCTTTAACACTGAAGCTTTCTTT; CDR3: CASSQPGFNTEAFF
size: -; V: TRBV6-5; J: TRBJ2-7; D: TRBD1; length: 14; DNA: TGTGCCAGCTGGAAAGGACAGGGGTCCTACGAGCAGTACTTC; CDR3: CASWKGQGSYEQYF
size: -; V: TRBV28; J: TRBJ1-2; D: TRBD1; length: 13; DNA: TGTGCCAGCAGTGATCCAGGGGGCTATGGCTACACCTTC; CDR3: CASSDPGGYGYTF
size: -; V: TRBV5-1; J: TRBJ2-1; D: -; length: 13; DNA: TGCGCCAGCAGCTCACAGGGTAGCGATGAGCAGTTCTTC; CDR3: CASSSQGSDEQFF
size: once; V: TRBV5-1; J: TRBJ2-2; D: -; length: 15; DNA: TGCGCCAGCAGCTTCCCCGTCCAGGACACCGGGGAGCTGTTTTTT; CDR3: CASSFPVQDTGELFF
size: -; V: TRBV7-3; J: TRBJ2-1; D: -; length: 13; DNA: TGTGCCAGCAGCCCCGGCTCCTACAATGAGCAGTTCTTC; CDR3: CASSPGSYNEQFF
size: few; V: TRBV5-4; J: TRBJ2-7; D: TRBD2; length: 16; DNA: TGTGCCAGCAGCTACGAGCCCGGGACTAGCGGGGGCCAGCAGTACTTC; CDR3: CASSYEPGTSGGQQYF
size: few; V: TRBV14; J: TRBJ2-7; D: TRBD2; length: 17; DNA: TGTGCCAGCAGCCAAAGAAGGGCTAGCGGGGGAATCTACGAGCAGTACTTC; CDR3: CASSQRRASGGIYEQYF
size: few; V: TRBV18; J: TRBJ1-1; D: -; length: 14; DNA: TGTGCCAGCTCACTAAACCAGGGGTACACTGAAGCTTTCTTT; CDR3: CASSLNQGYTEAFF
size: -; V: TRBV7-8; J: TRBJ1-1; D: -; length: 12; DNA: TGTGCCAGCAGCCCGGACCTCAGGGTAGCTTTCTTT; CDR3: CASSPDLRVAFF
size: -; V: TRBV4-3; J: TRBJ2-7; D: TRBD2; length: 15; DNA: TGCGCCAGCAGCCAATCGGGAGGGTATCTACGCGAGCAGTACTTC; CDR3: CASSQSGGYLREQYF
size: -; V: TRBV30; J: TRBJ1-1; D: -; length: 16; DNA: TGTGCCTGGAGATTACTTAAGATCCTTCAACCCACTGAAGCTTTCTTT; CDR3: CAWRLLKILQPTEAFF
size: -; V: TRBV18; J: TRBJ2-5; D: TRBD1; length: 13; DNA: TGTGCCAGCTCTCTGAACAGGGGAGAGACCCAGTACTTC; CDR3: CASSLNRGETQYF
size: -; V: TRBV7-9; J: TRBJ2-5; D: TRBD2; length: 16; DNA: TGTGCCAGCAGCTTAGGGACTAGCGGATTCCAAGAGACCCAGTACTTC; CDR3: CASSLGTSGFQETQYF
size: -; V: TRBV10-2; J: TRBJ2-3; D: -; length: 17; DNA: TGCGCCAGCAGTGAAGGAATCGGACCAGGGGGGACAGATACGCAGTATTTT; CDR3: CASSEGIGPGGTDTQYF
size: -; V: TRBV7-9; J: TRBJ2-2; D: TRBD1; length: 18; DNA: TGTGCCAGCAGCCAAAACTCCCCTGGCAGGGGGCACACCGGGGAGCTGTTTTTT; CDR3: CASSQNSPGRGHTGELFF
size: -; V: TRBV29-1; J: TRBJ2-3; D: -; length: 10; DNA: TGCAGCGCATGGGAGTATCTGCAGTATTTT; CDR3: CSAWEYLQYF
size: -; V: TRBV18; J: TRBJ1-3; D: -; length: 17; DNA: TGTGCCAGCTCACCAGGCACAGGGTATCGTTCTGGAAACACCATATATTTT; CDR3: CASSPGTGYRSGNTIYF
size: few; V: TRBV3-1/TRBV3-2; J: TRBJ1-1; D: TRBD1; length: 13; DNA: TGTGCCAGCAGACGACAGGGTAACACTGAAGCTTTCTTT; CDR3: CASRRQGNTEAFF
size: -; V: TRBV6-2/TRBV6-3; J: TRBJ1-2; D: TRBD1; length: 14; DNA: TGTGCCAGCAGCCATACCCGGACAGGGGGACCCTACACCTTC; CDR3: CASSHTRTGGPYTF
size: few; V: TRBV7-9; J: TRBJ2-7; D: -; length: 12; DNA: TGTGCCAGCAGCCGGACAGTGGACGAGCAGTACTTC; CDR3: CASSRTVDEQYF
size: -; V: TRBV3-1/TRBV3-2; J: TRBJ2-5; D: TRBD2; length: 15; DNA: TGTGCCAGCAGCCAAGATTTGCTAGCGGGCGGGACCCAGTACTTC; CDR3: CASSQDLLAGGTQYF
size: -; V: TRBV9; J: TRBJ2-2; D: -; length: 14; DNA: TGTGCCAGCAGCCCGCGCGGGAACACCGGGGAGCTGTTTTTT; CDR3: CASSPRGNTGELFF
size: -; V: TRBV6-5; J: TRBJ1-1; D: -; length: 13; DNA: TGTGCCAGCAGTCCCCACTTCGAGACTGAAGCTTTCTTT; CDR3: CASSPHFETEAFF
size: once; V: TRBV29-1; J: TRBJ2-7; D: TRBD2; length: 13; DNA: TGCAGTCCTCTCAGCGGGGGATTATCCGAGCAGTACTTC; CDR3: CSPLSGGLSEQYF
size: -; V: TRBV6-5; J: TRBJ2-7; D: TRBD2; length: 14; DNA: TGTGCCAGCGGAGTAACTAGCGGCGAATACGAGCAGTACTTC; CDR3: CASGVTSGEYEQYF
size: -; V: TRBV5-1; J: TRBJ1-4; D: -; length: 15; DNA: TGCGCCAGCAGCTTGTCCCGCGGGGAGAGTGAAAAACTGTTTTTT; CDR3: CASSLSRGESEKLFF
size: -; V: TRBV9; J: TRBJ1-1; D: -; length: 15; DNA: TGTGCCAGCAGCGTGGTAGGGGCTCCTGGCACTGAAGCTTTCTTT; CDR3: CASSVVGAPGTEAFF
size: -; V: TRBV19; J: TRBJ1-2; D: TRBD1; length: 15; DNA: TGTGCCAGTAGTATAGGTGGGGGACAGGGCGGCGGCTACACCTTC; CDR3: CASSIGGGQGGGYTF
size: -; V: TRBV9; J: TRBJ1-1; D: TRBD1; length: 14; DNA: TGTGCCAGCAGTACGACAGGGGCGAACACTGAAGCTTTCTTT; CDR3: CASSTTGANTEAFF
size: -; V: TRBV28; J: TRBJ1-2; D: -; length: 17; DNA: TGTGCCAGCAGTTTACCCCCCGGGAGGACCAATTCCCGCGGCTACACCTTC; CDR3: CASSLPPGRTNSRGYTF
size: few; V: TRBV20-1; J: TRBJ1-2; D: TRBD1; length: 12; DNA: TGCAGTGCTAATGACAGGGGGCAAGGCTACACCTTC; CDR3: CSANDRGQGYTF
size: few; V: TRBV30; J: TRBJ1-5; D: -; length: 13; DNA: TGTGCCTGGAGCAGGGGTAGCAATCAGCCCCAGCATTTT; CDR3: CAWSRGSNQPQHF
size: -; V: TRBV5-1; J: TRBJ1-1; D: -; length: 13; DNA: TGCGCCAGCACCTTGGTACAGGGCACTGAAGCTTTCTTT; CDR3: CASTLVQGTEAFF
size: -; V: TRBV28; J: TRBJ1-4; D: TRBD1; length: 15; DNA: TGTGCCAGCAACTCGCCGGGACAGCCAAATGAAAAACTGTTTTTT; CDR3: CASNSPGQPNEKLFF
size: -; V: TRBV19; J: TRBJ1-2; D: TRBD1; length: 14; DNA: TGTGCCAGTAGTATACCCGACAGGGGGTATGGCTACACCTTC; CDR3: CASSIPDRGYGYTF
size: -; V: TRBV5-1; J: TRBJ2-1; D: TRBD1; length: 13; DNA: TGCGCCAGCAGAGGGACAGGGGTTTTTGAGCAGTTCTTC; CDR3: CASRGTGVFEQFF
size: -; V: TRBV7-9; J: TRBJ1-2; D: TRBD1; length: 16; DNA: TGTGCCAGCAGCTTAGGGGGCGGGACAGGGGACTATGGCTACACCTTC; CDR3: CASSLGGGTGDYGYTF
size: once; V: TRBV6-6; J: TRBJ2-1; D: TRBD2; length: 18; DNA: TGTGCCAGCAGTCCCGTTTGGGGCGGGAGGGTCCTCTACAATGAGCAGTTCTTC; CDR3: CASSPVWGGRVLYNEQFF
size: -; V: TRBV5-1; J: TRBJ2-3; D: -; length: 14; DNA: TGCGCCAGCAGCTTGGCAGGGGTCACAGATACGCAGTATTTT; CDR3: CASSLAGVTDTQYF
size: -; V: TRBV30; J: TRBJ1-1; D: -; length: 14; DNA: TGTGCCTGGAGTGTACTTGACTCCGGTACCCCGGCTTTCTTT; CDR3: CAWSVLDSGTPAFF
size: once; V: TRBV7-9; J: TRBJ1-1; D: TRBD1; length: 15; DNA: TGTGCCAGCAGCTTAGAGGGGGCGCAGAACACTGAAGCTTTCTTT; CDR3: CASSLEGAQNTEAFF
size: -; V: TRBV18; J: TRBJ2-3; D: -; length: 14; DNA: TGTGCCAGCTCACCGGTCTCAGGGACAGATACGCAGTATTTT; CDR3: CASSPVSGTDTQYF
size: -; V: TRBV7-3; J: TRBJ2-3; D: -; length: 12; DNA: TGTGCCAGCTCCATAGCCCCAGATACGCAGTATTTT; CDR3: CASSIAPDTQYF
size: few; V: TRBV7-6; J: TRBJ2-5; D: TRBD2; length: 14; DNA: TGTGCCAGCAGCCCTAGCGGCAGGGAAGAGACCCAGTACTTC; CDR3: CASSPSGREETQYF
size: -; V: TRBV29-1; J: TRBJ2-1; D: TRBD2; length: 15; DNA: TGCAGCGGGACTAGCGGGAGGGTGGGGGTCAATGAGCAGTTCTTC; CDR3: CSGTSGRVGVNEQFF
size: -; V: TRBV12-3/TRBV12-4; J: TRBJ2-1; D: -; length: 13; DNA: TGTGCCAGCACCGAACAGGGATACAATGAGCAGTTCTTC; CDR3: CASTEQGYNEQFF
size: -; V: TRBV12-3/TRBV12-4; J: TRBJ1-4; D: -; length: 13; DNA: TGTGCCAGCGGCGGCAGGCGGGAGGAAAAACTGTTTTTT; CDR3: CASGGRREEKLFF
size: -; V: TRBV11-2; J: TRBJ2-3; D: TRBD1; length: 13; DNA: TGTGCCAGCAGCCGGGACAGGACAGATACGCAGTATTTT; CDR3: CASSRDRTDTQYF
size: -; V: TRBV14; J: TRBJ2-7; D: TRBD2; length: 16; DNA: TGTGCCAGCAGCCAAGATCCAGCGGGGGAAAGTAAGGAGCAGTACTTC; CDR3: CASSQDPAGESKEQYF